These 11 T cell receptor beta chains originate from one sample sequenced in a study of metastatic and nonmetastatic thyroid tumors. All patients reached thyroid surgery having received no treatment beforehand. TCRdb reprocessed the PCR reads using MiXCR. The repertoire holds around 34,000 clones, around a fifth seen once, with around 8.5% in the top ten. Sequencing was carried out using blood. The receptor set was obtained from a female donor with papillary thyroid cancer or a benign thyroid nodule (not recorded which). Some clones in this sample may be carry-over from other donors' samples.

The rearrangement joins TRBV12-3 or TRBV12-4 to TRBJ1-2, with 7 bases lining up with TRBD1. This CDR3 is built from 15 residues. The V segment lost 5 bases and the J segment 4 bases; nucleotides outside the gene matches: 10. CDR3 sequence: CASSQDRMGVYGYTF. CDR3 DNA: TGTGCCAGCAGTCAGGACAGGATGGGGGTCTATGGCTACACCTTC.

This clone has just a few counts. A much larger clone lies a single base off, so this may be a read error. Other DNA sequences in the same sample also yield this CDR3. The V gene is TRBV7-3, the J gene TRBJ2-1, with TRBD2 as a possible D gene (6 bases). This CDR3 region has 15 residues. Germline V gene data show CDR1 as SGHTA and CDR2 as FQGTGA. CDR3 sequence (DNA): TGCGCCAGCAGCTTAACTGGGACGCTGCAGGAGGGGCAGTTCTTC. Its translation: CASSLTGTLQEGQFF.

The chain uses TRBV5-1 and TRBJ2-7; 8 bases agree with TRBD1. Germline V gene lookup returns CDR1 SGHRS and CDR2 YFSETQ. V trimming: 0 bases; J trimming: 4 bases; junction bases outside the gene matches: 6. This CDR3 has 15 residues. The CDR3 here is CASSLVAGGQYEQYF. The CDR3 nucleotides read TGCGCCAGCAGCTTGGTAGCAGGGGGCCAGTACGAGCAGTACTTC.

DNA for the CDR3: TGTGCCAGCAGTGAATGGACGGGTAACAATCAGCCCCAGCATTTT. It codes for CASSEWTGNNQPQHF. The rearrangement uses TRBV2 and TRBJ1-5; D is unclear. This CDR3 is 15 amino acids long. From germline, CDR1 is SNHLY and CDR2 FYNNEI. V lost 2 bases, J lost 3 bases, and 11 bases lay in between.

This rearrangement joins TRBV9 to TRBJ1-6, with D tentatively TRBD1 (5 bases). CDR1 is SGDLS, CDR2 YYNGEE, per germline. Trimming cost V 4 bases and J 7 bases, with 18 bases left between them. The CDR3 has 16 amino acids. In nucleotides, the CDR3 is TGTGCCAGCAGCCACGATTGGGACGGAAGAAATTCACCCCTCCACTTT. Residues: CASSHDWDGRNSPLHF.

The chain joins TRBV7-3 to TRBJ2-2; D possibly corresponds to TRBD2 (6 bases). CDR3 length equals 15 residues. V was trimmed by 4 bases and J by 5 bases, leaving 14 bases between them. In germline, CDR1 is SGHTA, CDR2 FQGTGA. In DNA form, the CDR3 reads TGTGCCAGCAGCTCCCTGGCGGGAAATACCGGGGAGCTGTTTTTT. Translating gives CASSSLAGNTGELFF.

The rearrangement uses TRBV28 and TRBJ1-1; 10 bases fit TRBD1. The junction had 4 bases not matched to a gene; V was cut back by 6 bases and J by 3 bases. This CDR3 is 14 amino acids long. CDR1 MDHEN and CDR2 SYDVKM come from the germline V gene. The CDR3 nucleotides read TGTGCCAGCAGGACAGGGGGCGGGGACACTGAAGCTTTCTTT. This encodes CASRTGGGDTEAFF.

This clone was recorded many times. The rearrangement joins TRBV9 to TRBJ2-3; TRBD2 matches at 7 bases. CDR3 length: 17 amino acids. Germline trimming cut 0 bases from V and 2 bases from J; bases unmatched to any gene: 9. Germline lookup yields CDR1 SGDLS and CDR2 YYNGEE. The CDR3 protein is CASSVASPSGVTDTQYF. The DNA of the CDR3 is TGTGCCAGCAGCGTAGCTTCTCCCAGCGGGGTCACAGATACGCAGTATTTT. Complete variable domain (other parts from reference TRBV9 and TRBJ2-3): DSGVTQTPKHLITATGQRVTLRCSPRSGDLSVYWYQQSLDQGLQFLIQYYNGEERAKGNILERFSAQQFPDLHSELNLSSLELGDSALYFCASSVASPSGVTDTQYFGPGTRLTVL.

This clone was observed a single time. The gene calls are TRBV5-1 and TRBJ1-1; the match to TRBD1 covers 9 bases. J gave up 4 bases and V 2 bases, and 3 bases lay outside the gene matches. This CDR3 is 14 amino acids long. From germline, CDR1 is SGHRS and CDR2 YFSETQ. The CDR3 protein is CASSLQGAGTEAFF. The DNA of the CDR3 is TGCGCCAGCAGCTTACAGGGGGCGGGCACTGAAGCTTTCTTT.

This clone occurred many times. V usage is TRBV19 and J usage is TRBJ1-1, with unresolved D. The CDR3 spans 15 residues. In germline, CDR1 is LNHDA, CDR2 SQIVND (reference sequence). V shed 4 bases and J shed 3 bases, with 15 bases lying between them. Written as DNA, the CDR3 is TGTGCCAGTAGTACCCGGCCCTCAAGCGACACTGAAGCTTTCTTT. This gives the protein CASSTRPSSDTEAFF.

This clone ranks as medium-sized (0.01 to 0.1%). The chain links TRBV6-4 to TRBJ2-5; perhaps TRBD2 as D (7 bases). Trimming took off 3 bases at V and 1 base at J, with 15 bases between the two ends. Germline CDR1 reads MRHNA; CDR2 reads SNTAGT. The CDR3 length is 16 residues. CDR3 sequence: CASSEGGGGGQETQYF. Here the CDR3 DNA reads TGTGCCAGCAGTGAAGGAGGCGGGGGCGGCCAAGAGACCCAGTACTTC.